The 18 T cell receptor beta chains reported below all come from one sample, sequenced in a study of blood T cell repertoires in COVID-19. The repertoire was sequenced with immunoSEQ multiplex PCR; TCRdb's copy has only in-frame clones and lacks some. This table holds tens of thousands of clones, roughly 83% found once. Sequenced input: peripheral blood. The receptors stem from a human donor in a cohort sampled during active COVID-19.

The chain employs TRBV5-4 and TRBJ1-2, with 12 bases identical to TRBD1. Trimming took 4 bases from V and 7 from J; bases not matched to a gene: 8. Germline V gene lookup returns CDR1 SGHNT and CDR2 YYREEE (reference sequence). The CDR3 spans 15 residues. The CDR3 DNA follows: TGTGCCAGCAGCCTACCCGGGACAGGGGGCAGTGGCTACACCTTC. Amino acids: CASSLPGTGGSGYTF.

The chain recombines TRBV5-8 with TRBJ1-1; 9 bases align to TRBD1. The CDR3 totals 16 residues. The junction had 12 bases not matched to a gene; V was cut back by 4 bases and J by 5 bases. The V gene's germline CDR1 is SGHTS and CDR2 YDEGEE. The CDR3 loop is CASSPRQGGLRTEAFF. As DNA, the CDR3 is TGTGCCAGCAGCCCGCGACAGGGGGGGCTAAGGACTGAAGCTTTCTTT.

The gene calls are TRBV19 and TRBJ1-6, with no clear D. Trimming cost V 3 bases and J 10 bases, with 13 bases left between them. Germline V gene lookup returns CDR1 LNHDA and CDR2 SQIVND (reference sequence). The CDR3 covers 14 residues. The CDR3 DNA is TGTGCCAGTAGTATGCGGGCAGGCTCCTCACCCCTCCACTTT. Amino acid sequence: CASSMRAGSSPLHF.

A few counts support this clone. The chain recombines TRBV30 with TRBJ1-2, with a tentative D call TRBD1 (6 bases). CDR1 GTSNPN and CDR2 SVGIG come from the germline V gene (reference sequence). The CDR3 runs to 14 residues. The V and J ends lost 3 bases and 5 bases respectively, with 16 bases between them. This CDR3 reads CAWRLSGTLYGYTF. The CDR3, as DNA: TGTGCCTGGAGGCTATCCGGGACACTTTATGGCTACACCTTC.

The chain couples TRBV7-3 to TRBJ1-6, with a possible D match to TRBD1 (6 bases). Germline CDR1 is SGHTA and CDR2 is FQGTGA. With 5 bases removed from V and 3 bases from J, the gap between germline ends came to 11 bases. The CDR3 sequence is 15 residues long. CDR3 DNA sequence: TGTGCCAGCAGCCGGACACAGGGCTATAATTCACCCCTCCACTTT. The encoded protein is CASSRTQGYNSPLHF.

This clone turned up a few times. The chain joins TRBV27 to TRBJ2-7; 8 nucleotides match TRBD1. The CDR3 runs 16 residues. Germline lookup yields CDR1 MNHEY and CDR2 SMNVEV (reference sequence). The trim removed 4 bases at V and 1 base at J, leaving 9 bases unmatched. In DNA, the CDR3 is TGTGCCAGCAGTTATGATACAGGGGGGAGATCCTACGAGCAGTACTTC. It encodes CASSYDTGGRSYEQYF.

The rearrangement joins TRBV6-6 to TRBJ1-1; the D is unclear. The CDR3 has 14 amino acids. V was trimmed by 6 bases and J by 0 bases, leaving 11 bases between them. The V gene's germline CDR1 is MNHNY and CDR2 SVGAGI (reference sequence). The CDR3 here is CASRYESMNTEAFF. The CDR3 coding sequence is TGTGCCAGCAGATATGAGAGCATGAACACTGAAGCTTTCTTT.

The CDR3 loop reads CASSSRGDGGGQPQHF. For the CDR3, the DNA is TGTGCCAGCAGCTCCCGGGGGGACGGCGGCGGGCAGCCCCAGCATTTT. This chain joins TRBV21-1 and TRBJ1-5. TRBV21-1 is recorded as a pseudogene. The CDR3 spans 16 residues.

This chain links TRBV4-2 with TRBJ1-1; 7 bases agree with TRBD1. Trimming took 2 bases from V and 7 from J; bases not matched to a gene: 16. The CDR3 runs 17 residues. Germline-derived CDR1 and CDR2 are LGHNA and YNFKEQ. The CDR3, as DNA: TGTGCCAGCAGCCAATCGATATTAGGGACAGAGGGAATTGAAGCTTTCTTT. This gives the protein CASSQSILGTEGIEAFF.

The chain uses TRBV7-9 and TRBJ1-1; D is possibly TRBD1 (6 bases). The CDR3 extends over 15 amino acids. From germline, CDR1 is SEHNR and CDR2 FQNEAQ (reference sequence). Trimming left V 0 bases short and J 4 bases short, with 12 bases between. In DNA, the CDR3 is TGTGCCAGCAGCTTAGCTCTGGGGGCGAGCACTGAAGCTTTCTTT. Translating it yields CASSLALGASTEAFF. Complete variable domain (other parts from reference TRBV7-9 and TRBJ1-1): DTGVSQNPRHKITKRGQNVTFRCDPISEHNRLYWYRQTLGQGPEFLTYFQNEAQLEKSRLLSDRFSAERPKGSFSTLEIQRTEQGDSAMYLCASSLALGASTEAFFGQGTRLTVV.

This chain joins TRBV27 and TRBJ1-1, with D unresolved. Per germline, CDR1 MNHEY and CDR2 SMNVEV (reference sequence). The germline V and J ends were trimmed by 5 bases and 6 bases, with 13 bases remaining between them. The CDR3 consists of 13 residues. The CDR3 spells CASSPTLLSEAFF. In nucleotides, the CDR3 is TGTGCCAGCAGTCCTACCCTTCTTTCTGAAGCTTTCTTT.

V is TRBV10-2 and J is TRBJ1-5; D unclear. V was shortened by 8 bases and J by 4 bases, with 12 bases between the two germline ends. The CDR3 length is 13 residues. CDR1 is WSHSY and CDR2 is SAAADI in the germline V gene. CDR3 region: CASGSGPNQPQHF. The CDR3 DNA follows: TGCGCCAGCGGATCGGGTCCTAATCAGCCCCAGCATTTT.

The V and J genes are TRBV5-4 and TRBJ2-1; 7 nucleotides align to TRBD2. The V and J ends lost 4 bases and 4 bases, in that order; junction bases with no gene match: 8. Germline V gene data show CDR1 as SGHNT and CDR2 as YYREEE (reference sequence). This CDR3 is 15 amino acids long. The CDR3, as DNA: TGTGCCAGCAGCCCTCCGGGGGGTGGGTACAATGAGCAGTTCTTC. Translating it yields CASSPPGGGYNEQFF.

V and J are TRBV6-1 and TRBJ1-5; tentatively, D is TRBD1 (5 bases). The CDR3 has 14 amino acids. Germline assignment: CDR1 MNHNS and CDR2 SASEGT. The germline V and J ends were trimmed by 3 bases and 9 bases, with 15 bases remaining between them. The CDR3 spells CASSDGAFEGPQHF. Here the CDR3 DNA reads TGTGCCAGCAGTGATGGGGCTTTCGAAGGGCCCCAGCATTTT.

CDR3 protein: CACHPSGGRETQYF. The CDR3 DNA sequence: TGTGCCTGCCACCCTAGCGGGGGAAGAGAGACCCAGTACTTC. The V call is TRBV30, the J call TRBJ2-5; TRBD2 matches at 10 bases. V lost 6 bases, J lost 4 bases, and 8 bases stayed unmatched. Germline V gene lookup returns CDR1 GTSNPN and CDR2 SVGIG (reference sequence). The CDR3 totals 14 residues.

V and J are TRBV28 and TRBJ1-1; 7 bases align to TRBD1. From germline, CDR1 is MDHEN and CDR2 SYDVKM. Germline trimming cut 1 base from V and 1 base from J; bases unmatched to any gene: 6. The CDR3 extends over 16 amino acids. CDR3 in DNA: TGTGCCAGCAGTTTATATTCGGGACAGACGAACACTGAAGCTTTCTTT. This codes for CASSLYSGQTNTEAFF.

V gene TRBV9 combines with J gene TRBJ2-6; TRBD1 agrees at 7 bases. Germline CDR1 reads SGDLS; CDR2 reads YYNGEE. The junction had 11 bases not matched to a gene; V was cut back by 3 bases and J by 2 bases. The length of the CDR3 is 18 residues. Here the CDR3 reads CASSGGTVWDAGANVLTF. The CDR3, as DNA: TGTGCCAGCAGCGGGGGGACAGTTTGGGACGCTGGGGCCAACGTCCTGACTTTC.

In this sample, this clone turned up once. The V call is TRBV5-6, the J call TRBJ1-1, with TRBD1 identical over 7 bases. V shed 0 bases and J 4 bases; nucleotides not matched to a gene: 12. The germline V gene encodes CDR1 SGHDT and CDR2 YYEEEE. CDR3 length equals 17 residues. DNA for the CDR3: TGTGCCAGCAGCTTGGCCTACAGACAGGGTGGGTTCACTGAAGCTTTCTTT. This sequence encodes CASSLAYRQGGFTEAFF.